The T cell receptor beta chain under discussion was sequenced for a study of cytomegalovirus exposure and HLA in healthy donors. The primer mix had 60 Vbeta and 13 Jbeta primers. TCRdb's copy holds only in-frame clones and misses some; the assay was immunoSEQ multiplex PCR. The profile shows over 120,000 clones, about four fifths of them singletons. The CDR3 contains 15 residues. In germline, CDR1 is SGHVS, CDR2 FNYEAQ. Sequencing used PBMCs. This TCR was sampled from a man aged 35 to 55 in good health and CMV-seronegative. The chain combines TRBV7-6 with TRBJ2-5, with 12 bases that match TRBD2. TRBJ2-7 matches the DNA end more closely, so the J call is doubtful. In DNA form, the CDR3 reads TGTGCCAGCAGCAAGACTAGCGGGGGAACGTACGAGCAGTACTTC. It yields the protein CASSKTSGGTYEQYF.